A single sample gave rise to the 7 T cell receptor beta chains below, sequenced in a study of T cells in Graves' hyperthyroidism and ophthalmopathy. Amplification of TCR beta CDR3 regions used RNA as the template. HTBI primers drove first-round RT-PCR of the TCR CDR3. In TCRdb, the multiplex PCR reads were re-called with MiXCR into one record per CDR3 protein. Of 480,000 or so distinct CDR3 sequences listed, 13% to 15% are singletons. Sequenced sample: blood. Source of these receptors: a woman aged 18 to 35 with Graves' hyperthyroidism.

The chain is built from TRBV18 and TRBJ2-2; D possibly corresponds to TRBD2 (6 bases). This CDR3 is 15 amino acids long. The germline CDR1 and CDR2 sequences are KGHSH and LQKENI. V dropped 0 bases and J dropped 4 bases, with 9 bases sitting between them. CDR3 region: CASSPPQGGTGELFF. CDR3 bases: TGTGCCAGCTCACCACCGCAGGGAGGCACCGGGGAGCTGTTTTTT.

This clonotype occurred many times. The chain combines TRBV10-3 with TRBJ2-7; D is unclear. V lost 3 bases to trimming and J lost 2 bases, with 5 bases between them. CDR1 is ENHRY, CDR2 SYGVKD, per germline. The CDR3 runs to 12 residues. This chain's CDR3 is CAISEGTYEQYV. CDR3 nucleotides: TGTGCCATCAGTGAAGGCACCTACGAGCAGTACGTC.

Points on this clonotype: With a much larger clone just one base away, this may be a read error. The chain uses TRBV18 and TRBJ1-4, with D possibly being TRBD1 (5 bases). Germline V CDR1 and CDR2: KGHSH, LQKENI. V was trimmed by 4 bases and J by 0 bases, leaving 12 bases between them. The CDR3 runs 16 residues. The CDR3: CASSLHGATTNEKLFF. CDR3 coding DNA: TGTGCCAGCTCACTACACGGGGCTACAACTAATGAAAAACTGTTTTTT.

Regarding this clonotype: One junction end disagrees with the germline gene, perhaps due to a read error. This chain joins TRBV20-1 and TRBJ1-2; D is possibly TRBD1 (6 bases). Germline CDR1 reads DFQATT; CDR2 reads SNEGSKA (reference sequence). The CDR3 runs 12 residues. CDR3: CSATPGAYAYTF. CDR3 DNA sequence: TGCAGTGCAACCCCAGGGGCGTATGCCTACACCTTC.

Remarks on this clonotype: This could be a read error, since a much larger clone is one nucleotide away. The genes are TRBV18 and TRBJ2-2; 8 bases fit TRBD1. CDR3 size: 15 residues. From germline, CDR1 is KGHSH and CDR2 LQKENI. Unmatched junction bases numbered 6, after V lost 3 bases and J lost 6 bases. The CDR3 nucleotides are TGTGCCAGCTCACCGCTCGGACAGGGAGCCGGGGAGCTGTTTTTT. Encoded protein: CASSPLGQGAGELFF.

A few counts support this clonotype. The V and J genes are TRBV29-1 and TRBJ2-1; 7 nucleotides agree with TRBD2. Trimming at V came to 5 bases and at J to 6 bases, leaving 16 bases not matched to a gene. Germline-derived CDR1 and CDR2 are SQVTM and ANQGSEA. The CDR3 totals 16 residues. DNA of the CDR3: TGCAGCGTTTCCTCTTATCGCGGGAGAGGTAGCAATGAGCAGTTCTTC. Translated: CSVSSYRGRGSNEQFF.

This chain joins TRBV5-1 and TRBJ2-3, with D uncertain. In germline, CDR1 is SGHRS, CDR2 YFSETQ. CDR3 size: 12 residues. Between the trimmed V and J ends, which lost 5 bases and 6 bases, there was a span of 10 bases. The CDR3 coding sequence is TGCGCCAGCAGTCGGTTATCCGATACGCAGTATTTT. It codes for CASSRLSDTQYF.